What follows are 6 T cell receptor beta chains derived from one specimen sequenced in a study of T cell responses to AZD1222 COVID-19 vaccine. The table came from immunoSEQ multiplex PCR; TCRdb's copy has only in-frame clones and leaves some out. This table has some 79,000 clones, 80% to 90% appearing once. Sample: peripheral blood, taken 28 days after the second AZD1222 dose. The receptor source for this set is an adult who received the AZD1222 COVID-19 vaccine.

V and J are TRBV7-3 and TRBJ1-2; D ambiguous. The germline V gene has CDR1 SGHTA and CDR2 FQGTGA. V gave up 0 bases and J gave up 7 bases, with 9 bases separating them. CDR3 length: 13 residues. The CDR3 sequence: CASSLTPDRGYTF. The CDR3, as DNA: TGTGCCAGCAGCTTAACTCCGGACCGTGGCTACACCTTC. The full variable domain, in which reference TRBV7-3 and TRBJ1-2 provide the parts outside the CDR3, is GAGVSQTPSNKVTEKGKYVELRCDPISGHTALYWYRQSLGQGPEFLIYFQGTGAADDSGLPNDRFFAVRPEGSVSTLKIQRTERGDSAVYLCASSLTPDRGYTFGSGTRLTVV.

V usage is TRBV12-5 and J usage is TRBJ1-3; a weak D match, TRBD1 (6 bases). Germline values: CDR1 LGHNT, CDR2 FRNRAP. V gave up 5 bases and J gave up 4 bases, with 12 bases separating them. The CDR3 has 14 residues. CDR3 residues: CASGTQGYGNTIYF. The CDR3 DNA is TGTGCTAGTGGTACACAGGGTTACGGAAACACCATATATTTT.

The chain has TRBV19 and TRBJ2-3; D possibly matches TRBD1 or TRBD2 (5 bases each). The CDR3 has 15 amino acids. The germline gives CDR1 LNHDA, CDR2 SQIVND (reference sequence). Trimming took off 3 bases at V and 6 bases at J, with 16 bases between the two ends. DNA for the CDR3: TGTGCCAGTAGTATGAGGGACCTCAATACGGATACGCAGTATTTT. Translation: CASSMRDLNTDTQYF.

The chain uses TRBV6-5 and TRBJ2-7; D gene uncertain. The germline V gene encodes CDR1 MNHEY and CDR2 SVGAGI. V was pared by 2 bases and J by 7 bases, with 18 bases between. CDR3 size: 15 residues. The CDR3 protein is CASSYLWVGSAEQYF. CDR3 bases: TGTGCCAGCAGTTACCTATGGGTAGGTTCTGCAGAGCAGTACTTC.

The chain is built from TRBV6-6 and TRBJ1-1, with D tentatively TRBD1 (5 bases). V was clipped by 5 bases and J by 4 bases, with 14 bases between them. The germline V gene has CDR1 MNHNY and CDR2 SVGAGI (reference sequence). The CDR3 is 14 amino acids. CDR3 sequence: CASSRPAGGTEAFF. CDR3 bases: TGTGCCAGCAGTCGGCCCGCCGGGGGCACTGAAGCTTTCTTT.

The chain combines TRBV7-2 with TRBJ1-6; 7 bases fit TRBD1. This CDR3 is 14 amino acids long. CDR1 and CDR2 (germline): SGHTA, FQGNSA. J was trimmed by 5 bases and V by 3 bases; bases with no gene match: 1. The DNA for the CDR3 is TGTGCCAGCAGCTTGGGACAGAATAATTCACCCCTCCACTTT. This encodes CASSLGQNNSPLHF.